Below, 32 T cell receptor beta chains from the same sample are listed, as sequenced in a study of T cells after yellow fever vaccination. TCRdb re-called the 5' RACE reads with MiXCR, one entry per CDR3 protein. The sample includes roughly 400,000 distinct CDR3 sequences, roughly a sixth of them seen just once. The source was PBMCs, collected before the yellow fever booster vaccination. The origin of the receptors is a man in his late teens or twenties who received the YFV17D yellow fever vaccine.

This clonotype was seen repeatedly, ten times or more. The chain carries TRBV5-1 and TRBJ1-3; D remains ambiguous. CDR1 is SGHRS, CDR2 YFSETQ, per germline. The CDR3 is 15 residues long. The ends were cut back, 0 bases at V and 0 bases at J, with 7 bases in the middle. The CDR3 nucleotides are TGCGCCAGCAGCTTGGAACAGAGCTCTGGAAACACCATATATTTT. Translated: CASSLEQSSGNTIYF.

The CDR3 region is CASSHGRGSSYNEQFF. CDR3 in DNA: TGCGCCAGCAGCCACGGAAGGGGTAGCTCCTACAATGAGCAGTTCTTC. The gene calls are TRBV5-1 and TRBJ2-1; D might be TRBD1 (5 bases). The length of the CDR3 is 16 residues. Germline CDR1 reads SGHRS; CDR2 reads YFSETQ. V dropped 4 bases and J dropped 0 bases, with 14 bases sitting between them.

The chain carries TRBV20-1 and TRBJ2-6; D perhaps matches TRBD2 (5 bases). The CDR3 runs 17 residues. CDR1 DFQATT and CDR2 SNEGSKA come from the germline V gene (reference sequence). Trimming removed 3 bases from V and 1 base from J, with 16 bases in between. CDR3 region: CSASTGHGVSGANVLTF. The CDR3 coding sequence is TGCAGTGCTAGCACCGGGCACGGGGTATCTGGGGCCAACGTCCTGACTTTC.

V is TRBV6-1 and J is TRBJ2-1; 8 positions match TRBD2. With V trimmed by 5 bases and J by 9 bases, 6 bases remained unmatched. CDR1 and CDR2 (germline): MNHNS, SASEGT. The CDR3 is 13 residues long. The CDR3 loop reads CASSNSGEVEQFF. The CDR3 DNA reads TGTGCCAGCAGTAATAGCGGGGAGGTTGAGCAGTTCTTC.

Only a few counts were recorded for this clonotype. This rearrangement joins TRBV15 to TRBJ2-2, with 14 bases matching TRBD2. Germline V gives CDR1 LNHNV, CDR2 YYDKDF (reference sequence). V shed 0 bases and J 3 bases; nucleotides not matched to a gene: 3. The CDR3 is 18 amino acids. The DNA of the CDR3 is TGTGCCACCAGCAGAGATACGGGACTAGCGGGAGACACCGGGGAGCTGTTTTTT. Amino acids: CATSRDTGLAGDTGELFF.

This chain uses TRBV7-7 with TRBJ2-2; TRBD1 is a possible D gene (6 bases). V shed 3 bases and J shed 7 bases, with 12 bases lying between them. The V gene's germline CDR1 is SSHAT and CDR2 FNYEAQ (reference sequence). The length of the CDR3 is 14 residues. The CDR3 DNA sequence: TGTGCCAGCAGCTTTGACAGGAGTGTCGGGGAGCTGTTTTTT. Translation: CASSFDRSVGELFF. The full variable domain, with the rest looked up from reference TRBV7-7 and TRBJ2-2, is GAGVSQSPRYKVTKRGQDVTLRCDPISSHATLYWYQQALGQGPEFLTYFNYEAQPDKSGLPSDRFSAERPEGSISTLTIQRTEQRDSAMYRCASSFDRSVGELFFGEGSRLTVL.

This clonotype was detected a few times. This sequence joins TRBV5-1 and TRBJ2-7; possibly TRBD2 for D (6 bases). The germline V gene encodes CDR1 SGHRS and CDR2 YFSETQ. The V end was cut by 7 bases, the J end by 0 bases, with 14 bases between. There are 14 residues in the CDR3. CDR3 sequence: CASRRGLSSYEQYV. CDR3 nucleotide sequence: TGCGCCAGCCGCCGGGGACTCAGCTCCTACGAGCAGTACGTC.

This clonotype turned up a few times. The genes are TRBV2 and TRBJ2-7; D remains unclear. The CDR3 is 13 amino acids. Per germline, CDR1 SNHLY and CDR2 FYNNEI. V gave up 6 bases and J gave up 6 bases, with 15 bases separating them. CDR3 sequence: CASRWGTLGEQYV. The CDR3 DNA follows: TGTGCCAGCAGATGGGGTACTTTAGGCGAGCAGTACGTC.

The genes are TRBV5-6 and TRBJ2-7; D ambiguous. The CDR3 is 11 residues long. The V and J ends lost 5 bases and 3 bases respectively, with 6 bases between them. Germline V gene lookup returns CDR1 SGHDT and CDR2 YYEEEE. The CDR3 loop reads CASSGLYEQYV. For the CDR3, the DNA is TGTGCCAGCAGTGGGCTCTACGAGCAGTACGTC.

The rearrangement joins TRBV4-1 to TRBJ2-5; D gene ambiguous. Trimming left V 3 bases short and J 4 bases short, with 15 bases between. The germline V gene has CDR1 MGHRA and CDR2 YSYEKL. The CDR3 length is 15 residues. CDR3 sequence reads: CASSHREFGRETQYF. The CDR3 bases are TGCGCCAGCAGCCATCGTGAGTTTGGTCGAGAGACCCAGTACTTC.

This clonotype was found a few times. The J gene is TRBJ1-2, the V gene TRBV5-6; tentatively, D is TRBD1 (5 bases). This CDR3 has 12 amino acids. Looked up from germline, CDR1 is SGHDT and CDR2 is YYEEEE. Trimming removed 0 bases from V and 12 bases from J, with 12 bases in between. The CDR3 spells CASSLADSRDTF. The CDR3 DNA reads TGTGCCAGCAGCTTGGCCGACAGTCGAGACACCTTC. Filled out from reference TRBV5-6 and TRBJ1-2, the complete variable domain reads DAGVTQSPTHLIKTRGQQVTLRCSPKSGHDTVSWYQQALGQGPQFIFQYYEEEERQRGNFPDRFSGHQFPNYSSELNVNALLLGDSALYLCASSLADSRDTFGSGTRLTVV.

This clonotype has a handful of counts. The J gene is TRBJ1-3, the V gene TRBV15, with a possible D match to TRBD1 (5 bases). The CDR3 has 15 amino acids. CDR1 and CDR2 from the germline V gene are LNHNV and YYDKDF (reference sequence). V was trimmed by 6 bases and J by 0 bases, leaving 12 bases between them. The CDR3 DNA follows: TGTGCCACCAGTACAGGTCCGGACTCTGGAAACACCATATATTTT. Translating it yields CATSTGPDSGNTIYF.

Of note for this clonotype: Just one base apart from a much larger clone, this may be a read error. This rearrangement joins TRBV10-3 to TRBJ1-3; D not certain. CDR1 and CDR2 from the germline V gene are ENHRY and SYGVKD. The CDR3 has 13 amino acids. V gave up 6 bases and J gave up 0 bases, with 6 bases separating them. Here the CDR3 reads CAIRGSSGNTIYF. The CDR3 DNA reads TGTGCCATCAGGGGCAGCTCTGGAAACACCATATATTTT.

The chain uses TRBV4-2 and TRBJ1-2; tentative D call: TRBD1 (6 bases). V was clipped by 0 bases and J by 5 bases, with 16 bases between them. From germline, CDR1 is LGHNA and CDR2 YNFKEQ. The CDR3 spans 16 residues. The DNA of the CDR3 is TGTGCCAGCAGCCAAGATCCCGGACAGTCGACATATGGCTACACCTTC. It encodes CASSQDPGQSTYGYTF.

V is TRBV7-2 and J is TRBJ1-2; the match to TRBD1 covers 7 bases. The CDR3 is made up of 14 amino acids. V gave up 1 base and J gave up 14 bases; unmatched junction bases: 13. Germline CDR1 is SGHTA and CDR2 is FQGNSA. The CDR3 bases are TGTGCCAGCAGCTTAGTTCTCGTAGGGGGCTCCCCTACCTTC. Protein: CASSLVLVGGSPTF.

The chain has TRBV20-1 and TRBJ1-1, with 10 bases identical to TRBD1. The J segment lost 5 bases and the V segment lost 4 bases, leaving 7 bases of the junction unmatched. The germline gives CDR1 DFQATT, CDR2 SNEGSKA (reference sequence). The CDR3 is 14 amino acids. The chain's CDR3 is CSATTGGTWTEAFF. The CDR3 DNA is TGCAGTGCTACGACAGGGGGCACATGGACTGAAGCTTTCTTT.

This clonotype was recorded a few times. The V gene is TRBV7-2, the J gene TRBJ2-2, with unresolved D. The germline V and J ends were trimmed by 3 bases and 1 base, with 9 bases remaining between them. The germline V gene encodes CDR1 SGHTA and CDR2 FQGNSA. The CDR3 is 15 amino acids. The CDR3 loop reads CASSFDSQNTGELFF. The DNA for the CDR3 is TGTGCCAGCAGCTTCGACTCCCAGAACACCGGGGAGCTGTTTTTT.

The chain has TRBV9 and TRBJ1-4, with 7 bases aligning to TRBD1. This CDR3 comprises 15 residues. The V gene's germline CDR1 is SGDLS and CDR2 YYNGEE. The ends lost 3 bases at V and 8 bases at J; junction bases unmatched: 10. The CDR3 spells CASSAYGTAGEKLFF. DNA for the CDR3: TGTGCCAGCAGCGCGTACGGGACAGCTGGCGAAAAACTGTTTTTT.

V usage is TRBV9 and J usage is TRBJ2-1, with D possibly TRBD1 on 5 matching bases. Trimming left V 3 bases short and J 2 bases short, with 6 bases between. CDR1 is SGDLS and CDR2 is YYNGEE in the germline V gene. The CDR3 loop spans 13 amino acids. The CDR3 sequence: CASSADTYNEQFF. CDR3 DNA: TGTGCCAGCAGCGCGGACACCTACAATGAGCAGTTCTTC.

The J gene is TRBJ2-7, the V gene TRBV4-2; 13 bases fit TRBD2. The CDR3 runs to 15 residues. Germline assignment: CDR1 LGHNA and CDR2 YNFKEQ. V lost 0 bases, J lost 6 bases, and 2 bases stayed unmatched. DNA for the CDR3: TGTGCCAGCAGCCAAGACTGGACTAGCGGGGGCGAGCAGTACTTC. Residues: CASSQDWTSGGEQYF.

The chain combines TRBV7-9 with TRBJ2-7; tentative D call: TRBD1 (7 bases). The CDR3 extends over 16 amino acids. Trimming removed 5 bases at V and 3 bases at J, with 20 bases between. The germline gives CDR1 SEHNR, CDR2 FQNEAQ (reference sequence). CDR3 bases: TGTGCCAGCAGCCTAATTGCGGGACAGACCTTCTACGAGCAGTACGTC. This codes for CASSLIAGQTFYEQYV.

The CDR3 region has the DNA TGCGCCAGCAGCCAAGATCTACTAGTGAGCTACGAGCAGTACTTC. It yields the protein CASSQDLLVSYEQYF. The chain couples TRBV4-3 to TRBJ2-7; a weak D match, TRBD2 (5 bases). Trimming left V 0 bases short and J 3 bases short, with 12 bases between. The CDR3 is 15 amino acids. Germline CDR1 LGHNA, CDR2 YSLEER.

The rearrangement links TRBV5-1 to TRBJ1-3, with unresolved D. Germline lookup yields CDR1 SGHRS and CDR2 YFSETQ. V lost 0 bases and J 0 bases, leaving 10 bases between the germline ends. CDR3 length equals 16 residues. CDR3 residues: CASSLADGSSGNTIYF. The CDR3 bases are TGCGCCAGCAGCTTGGCCGACGGGAGCTCTGGAAACACCATATATTTT.

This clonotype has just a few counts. The CDR3 nucleotides are TGTGCCAGCAGCGCCCCGGTCCTAGGATCCCAAGAGACCCAGTACTTC. Protein sequence: CASSAPVLGSQETQYF. The J gene is TRBJ2-5, the V gene TRBV9; unclear D gene. There are 16 residues in the CDR3. Trimming pared 3 bases from V and 1 base from J, leaving 16 bases between. Germline V gene lookup returns CDR1 SGDLS and CDR2 YYNGEE.

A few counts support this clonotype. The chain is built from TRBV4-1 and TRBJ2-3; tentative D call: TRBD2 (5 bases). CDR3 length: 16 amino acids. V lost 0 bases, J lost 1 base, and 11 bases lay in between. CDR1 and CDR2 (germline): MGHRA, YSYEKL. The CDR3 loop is CASSQDRTPGTDTQYF. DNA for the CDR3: TGCGCCAGCAGCCAAGATCGGACTCCAGGCACAGATACGCAGTATTTT.

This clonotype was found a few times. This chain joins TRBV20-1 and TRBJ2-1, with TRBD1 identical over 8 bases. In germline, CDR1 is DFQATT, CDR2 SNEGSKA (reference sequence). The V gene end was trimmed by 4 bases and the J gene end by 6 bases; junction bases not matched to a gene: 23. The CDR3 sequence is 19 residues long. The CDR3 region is CSATSLDREPLSLGNEQFF. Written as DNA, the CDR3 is TGCAGTGCTACCTCCCTGGACAGGGAACCTTTATCACTGGGCAATGAGCAGTTCTTC.

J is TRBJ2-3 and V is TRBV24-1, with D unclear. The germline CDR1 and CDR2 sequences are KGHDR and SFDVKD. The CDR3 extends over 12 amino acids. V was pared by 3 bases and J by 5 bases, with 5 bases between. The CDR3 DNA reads TGTGCCACCAGTGATAAGGGAGATACGCAGTATTTT. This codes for CATSDKGDTQYF.

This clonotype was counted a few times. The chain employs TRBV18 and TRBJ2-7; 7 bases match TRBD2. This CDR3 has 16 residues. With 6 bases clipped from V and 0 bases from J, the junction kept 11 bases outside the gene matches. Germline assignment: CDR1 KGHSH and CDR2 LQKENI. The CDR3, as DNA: TGTGCCAGCTCGGACATAGCGGGCTATTACTCCTACGAGCAGTACTTC. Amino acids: CASSDIAGYYSYEQYF.

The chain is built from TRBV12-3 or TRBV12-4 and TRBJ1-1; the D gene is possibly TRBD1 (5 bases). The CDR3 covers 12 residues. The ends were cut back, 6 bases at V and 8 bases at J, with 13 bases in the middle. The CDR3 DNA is TGTGCCAGCAGGTCGGTCCCAGGGGAAGCTTTCTTT. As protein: CASRSVPGEAFF.

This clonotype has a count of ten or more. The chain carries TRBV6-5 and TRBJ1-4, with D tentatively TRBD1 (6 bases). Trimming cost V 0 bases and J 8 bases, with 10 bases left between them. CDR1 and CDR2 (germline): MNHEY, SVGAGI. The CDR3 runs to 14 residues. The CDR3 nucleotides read TGTGCCAGCAGTTACTCGGGGGCGGAAGAAAAACTGTTTTTT. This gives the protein CASSYSGAEEKLFF.

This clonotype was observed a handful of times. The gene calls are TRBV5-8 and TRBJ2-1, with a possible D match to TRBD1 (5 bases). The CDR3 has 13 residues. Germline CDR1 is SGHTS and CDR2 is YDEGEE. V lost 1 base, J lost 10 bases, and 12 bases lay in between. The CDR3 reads CASSLSGLGEQFF. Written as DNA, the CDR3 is TGTGCCAGCAGCTTGTCAGGGCTTGGGGAGCAGTTCTTC. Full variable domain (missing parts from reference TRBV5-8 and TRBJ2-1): EAGVTQSPTHLIKTRGQQATLRCSPISGHTSVYWYQQALGLGLQFLLWYDEGEERNRGNFPPRFSGRQFPNYSSELNVNALELEDSALYLCASSLSGLGEQFFGPGTRLTVL.

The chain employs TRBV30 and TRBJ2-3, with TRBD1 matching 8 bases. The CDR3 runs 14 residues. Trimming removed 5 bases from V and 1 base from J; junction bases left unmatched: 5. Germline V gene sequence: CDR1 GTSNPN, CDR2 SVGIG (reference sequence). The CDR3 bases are TGTGCCTGGGGACAGGGTGTTGGCACAGATACGCAGTATTTT. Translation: CAWGQGVGTDTQYF.